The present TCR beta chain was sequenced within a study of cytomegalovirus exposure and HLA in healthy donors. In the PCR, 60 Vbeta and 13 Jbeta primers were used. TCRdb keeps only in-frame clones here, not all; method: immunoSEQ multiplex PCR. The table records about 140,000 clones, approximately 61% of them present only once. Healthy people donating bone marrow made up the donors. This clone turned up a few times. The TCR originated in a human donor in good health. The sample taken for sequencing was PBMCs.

The CDR3 DNA is TGTGCCAGCAGCCCGACAGCCCCGACGGAAAAACTGTTTTTT. Encoded protein: CASSPTAPTEKLFF. This chain connects TRBV6-6 to TRBJ1-4, with D perhaps matching TRBD1 (5 bases). The CDR3 is 14 amino acids. V was pared by 6 bases and J by 8 bases, with 16 bases between. The germline gives CDR1 MNHNY, CDR2 SVGAGI (reference sequence).